These 10 T cell receptor beta chains originate from one sample sequenced in a study of CD8 T cells in ankylosing spondylitis. TCRdb called the 5' RACE reads again in MiXCR, with one record for every CDR3 protein. The data hold around 770,000 distinct CDR3 sequences, with around 11% observed a single time. Study-wide results and limits: Fewer than ten highly homologous variants made up a TCR beta motif that seemed to typify ankylosing spondylitis blood.

For these receptors, no antigen is known. Specimen: blood, either unsorted or a sorted T cell fraction (not recorded which). These receptors all come from a male donor with ankylosing spondylitis.

The table lists this clonotype with a few counts. The V gene is TRBV7-2, the J gene TRBJ1-1; TRBD1 aligns across 11 bases. Germline V CDR1 and CDR2: SGHTA, FQGNSA. CDR3 length equals 10 residues. The CDR3 spells CASGTGGAFF. The CDR3 DNA follows: TGTGCTTCGGGGACAGGGGGAGCTTTCTTT.

The V and J genes are TRBV30 and TRBJ2-7; a possible D gene is TRBD1 (6 bases). CDR3 size: 13 residues. The V gene's germline CDR1 is GTSNPN and CDR2 SVGIG (reference sequence). Trimming left V 6 bases short and J 3 bases short, with 15 bases between. The CDR3 here is CACARGHLYEQYF. CDR3 sequence (DNA): TGTGCCTGTGCTCGGGGACACCTCTACGAGCAGTACTTC.

The rearrangement joins TRBV10-3 to TRBJ2-2; no clear D. The CDR3 extends over 14 amino acids. The V end lost 6 bases, the J end lost 0 bases, and 8 bases lay between the germline ends. Germline-derived CDR1 and CDR2 are ENHRY and SYGVKD. CDR3 sequence: CAISVTANTGELFF. Here the CDR3 DNA reads TGTGCCATCAGCGTCACAGCGAACACCGGGGAGCTGTTTTTT.

This chain links TRBV5-1 with TRBJ2-7, with 7 positions matching TRBD2. The CDR3 extends over 13 amino acids. The trim removed 7 bases at V and 2 bases at J, leaving 6 bases unmatched. Germline CDR1 SGHRS, CDR2 YFSETQ. CDR3 DNA sequence: TGCGCCAGCCGAAAGGGGACTACCTACGAGCAGTACTTC. This codes for CASRKGTTYEQYF.

This clonotype has just a few counts. The chain is built from TRBV7-2 and TRBJ1-2, with D possibly matching TRBD1 (5 bases). CDR1 is SGHTA, CDR2 FQGNSA, per germline. This CDR3 region has 12 residues. V lost 4 bases, J lost 7 bases, and 10 bases lay in between. The CDR3 reads CASSSTVGGYTF. In nucleotides, the CDR3 is TGTGCCAGCAGCTCGACAGTGGGTGGCTACACCTTC. Together with reference TRBV7-2 and TRBJ1-2, the CDR3 gives the full variable domain: GAGVSQSPSNKVTEKGKDVELRCDPISGHTALYWYRQSLGQGLEFLIYFQGNSAPDKSGLPSDRFSAERTGGSVSTLTIQRTQQEDSAVYLCASSSTVGGYTFGSGTRLTVV.

The V gene is TRBV7-2, the J gene TRBJ2-1; TRBD1 or TRBD2 may be the D gene (6 bases each). This CDR3 comprises 17 residues. V lost 0 bases and J lost 6, with 18 bases in between. CDR1 is SGHTA, CDR2 FQGNSA, per germline. The CDR3 spells CASSLASTGARTNEQFF. The CDR3 DNA reads as TGTGCCAGCAGCTTAGCGTCGACGGGGGCCCGGACCAATGAGCAGTTCTTC.

The table lists this clonotype with many counts. This rearrangement joins TRBV12-3 or TRBV12-4 to TRBJ1-1, with D possibly TRBD1 on 5 matching bases. The V end lost 9 bases, the J end lost 0 bases, and 11 bases lay between the germline ends. The CDR3 is 13 amino acids. CDR3 bases: TGTGCCAGTTGGGACTCTATGAACACTGAAGCTTTCTTT. Translated: CASWDSMNTEAFF.

This clonotype was detected a few times. In DNA, the CDR3 is TGCAGTGCTAGAGACGGGAGGGTAGGCTCCTACAATGAGCAGTTCTTC. Its translation is CSARDGRVGSYNEQFF. This chain joins TRBV20-1 and TRBJ2-1, with 8 bases aligning to TRBD2. V dropped 0 bases and J dropped 0; count of bases not matched to a gene: 4. The length of the CDR3 is 16 residues. Germline CDR1 DFQATT, CDR2 SNEGSKA (reference sequence).

This clonotype was observed a handful of times. The gene calls are TRBV7-2 and TRBJ2-5; 7 bases match TRBD1. Germline V lookup: CDR1 SGHTA, CDR2 FQGNSA. The J segment lost 5 bases and the V segment lost 1 base, leaving 7 bases of the junction unmatched. The CDR3 length is 15 residues. This CDR3 is CASSLEGQPRETQYF. In DNA form, the CDR3 reads TGTGCCAGCAGCTTAGAGGGACAGCCTCGGGAGACCCAGTACTTC.

Only a few counts were recorded for this clonotype. This chain connects TRBV20-1 to TRBJ1-5, with 7 bases that match TRBD1. The germline gives CDR1 DFQATT, CDR2 SNEGSKA (reference sequence). The CDR3 runs 12 residues. V trimming: 6 bases; J trimming: 8 bases; junction bases outside the gene matches: 7. This CDR3 is CSAQTGFKPQHF. The DNA of the CDR3 is TGCAGTGCCCAGACAGGGTTTAAGCCCCAGCATTTT.